A selection of T cell receptor beta chains follows, all from one sample in a study of shared clonotypes between healthy human individuals. Sequencing used immunoSEQ multiplex PCR; TCRdb keeps in-frame clones, though not all of them. The sample holds roughly 2,300,000 clones, 85% to 95% seen once. Sequenced: naive CD4+ T cells from PBMCs. These receptors were collected from a man aged 18-30 years in good health. Some clones in this sample may be carry-over from other donors' samples. Both conserved end residues are part of each CDR3. A D gene is named only where the DNA matches it firmly. The size field is filled for only some rows; it gives once, few, many or a size class.

>TRBJ1-2|13|NA|TRBV5-5|NA
TGTGCCAGCAGCCTTTCTGTAAACTATGGCTACACCTTC
CASSLSVNYGYTF
>TRBJ1-2|13|NA|TRBV6-6|TRBD1
TGTGCCAGCAGTCACTGGGACAGCTATGGCTACACCTTC
CASSHWDSYGYTF
>TRBJ2-2|18|NA|TRBV11-3|TRBD2
TGTGCCAGCACCTCAAGTAAGGGACTAGCGGGAGTGGCCGGGGAGCTGTTTTTT
CASTSSKGLAGVAGELFF
>TRBJ2-1|17|NA|TRBV7-2|TRBD2
TGTGCCAGCAGCTTTCTAGCGGGAGGCCCGCAATACAATGAGCAGTTCTTC
CASSFLAGGPQYNEQFF
>TRBJ2-5|15|once|TRBV2|NA
TGTGCCAGCAGTGAAGCGTCGCCGCGGGTTAAGACCCAGTACTTC
CASSEASPRVKTQYF
>TRBJ2-2|15|once|TRBV7-3|TRBD1
TGTGCCAGCAGCCAAAGTGGGACAGGGCACGGGGAGCTGTTTTTT
CASSQSGTGHGELFF
>TRBJ2-4|12|NA|TRBV19|TRBD1
TGTGCCAGTAGGGGACAGGGGTCGGTTCAGTACTTC
CASRGQGSVQYF
>TRBJ2-3|15|NA|TRBV7-2|NA
TGTGCCAGCAGCTTAAACCCGGTTGTCGCAGATACGCAGTATTTT
CASSLNPVVADTQYF
>TRBJ1-3|11|NA|TRBV21-1|NA
TGTGCCGCGACCTCTGGAAACACCATATATTTT
CAATSGNTIYF
>TRBJ1-3|14|once|TRBV2|NA
TGTGCCAGCTCAGAACAGGGAGCCGGAAACACCATATATTTT
CASSEQGAGNTIYF
>TRBJ2-7|11|NA|TRBV28|NA
TGTGCCAGCAGCGTCCGGCACGAGCAGTACTTC
CASSVRHEQYF
>TRBJ2-5|16|NA|TRBV6-1|TRBD1
TGTGCCAGCAGTGAAGGCTTGGGGACAGGGGGTATGACCCAGTACTTC
CASSEGLGTGGMTQYF
>TRBJ1-5|14|NA|TRBV11-2|TRBD1
TGTGCCAGCAGCAAAGGACAGGAAAATCAGCCCCAGCATTTT
CASSKGQENQPQHF
>TRBJ1-3|15|NA|TRBV5-1|NA
TGCGCCAGCAGCTTGGAGGGATCAGGGAGAAACACCATATATTTT
CASSLEGSGRNTIYF
>TRBJ2-7|13|NA|TRBV30|NA
TGTGCCTGGAGTGCGGATCTAGGGCACGAGCAGTACTTC
CAWSADLGHEQYF
>TRBJ2-5|15|NA|TRBV11-2|NA
TGTGCCAGCAGCTCCCGGGACACCTCCCAAGAGACCCAGTACTTC
CASSSRDTSQETQYF
>TRBJ2-1|15|once|TRBV6-4|NA
TGTGCCAGCAGCCAGACGGGATTCTCCTACAATGAGCAGTTCTTC
CASSQTGFSYNEQFF